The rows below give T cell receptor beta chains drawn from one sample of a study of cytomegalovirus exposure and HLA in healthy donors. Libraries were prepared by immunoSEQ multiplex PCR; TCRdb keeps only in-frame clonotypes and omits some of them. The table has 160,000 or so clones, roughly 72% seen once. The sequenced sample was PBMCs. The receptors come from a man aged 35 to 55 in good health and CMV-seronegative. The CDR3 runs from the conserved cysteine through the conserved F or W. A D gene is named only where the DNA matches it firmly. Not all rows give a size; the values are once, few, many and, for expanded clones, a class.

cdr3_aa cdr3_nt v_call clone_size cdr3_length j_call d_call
CASSGTVAETQYF TGTGCCAGCAGCGGGACAGTGGCGGAGACCCAGTACTTC TRBV5-6 . 13 TRBJ2-5 TRBD1
CATRGLAGRSSYEQYF TGTGCCACCCGAGGACTAGCGGGCCGCTCCTCCTACGAGCAGTACTTC TRBV15 . 16 TRBJ2-7 TRBD2
CASSLALDRGTDTQYF TGCGCCAGCAGCTTGGCTTTGGACAGGGGGACAGATACGCAGTATTTT TRBV5-1 . 16 TRBJ2-3 TRBD1
CASSIATANTGELFF TGTGCCAGTAGTATAGCGACTGCGAACACCGGGGAGCTGTTTTTT TRBV19 once 15 TRBJ2-2 .
CASGGGWTNTGELFF TGTGCCAGCGGAGGCGGGTGGACGAACACCGGGGAGCTGTTTTTT TRBV28 . 15 TRBJ2-2 .
CASRGTGQRDGYTF TGTGCCAGTAGGGGAACGGGACAGCGAGATGGCTACACCTTC TRBV19 . 14 TRBJ1-2 TRBD1
CASSPLAANWETQYF TGTGCCAGCAGCCCCCTAGCGGCCAACTGGGAGACCCAGTACTTC TRBV28 few 15 TRBJ2-5 TRBD2
CASSLSRVGKETQYF TGCGCCAGCAGCTTGTCGAGGGTAGGAAAAGAGACCCAGTACTTC TRBV5-1 . 15 TRBJ2-5 .
CASRPGTGDTEAFF TGTGCCAGCAGGCCTGGGACAGGGGACACTGAAGCTTTCTTT TRBV27 . 14 TRBJ1-1 TRBD1
CATEGDLGGYTF TGTGCCACCGAGGGGGATCTCGGTGGCTACACCTTC TRBV10-3 once 12 TRBJ1-2 .
CASGEGGSYEQYF TGCGCCAGCGGGGAGGGCGGCTCCTACGAGCAGTACTTC TRBV5-1 . 13 TRBJ2-7 TRBD2
CASSSRRTSGRSTGELFF TGTGCCAGCAGCTCGAGGCGGACTAGCGGGAGAAGTACCGGGGAGCTGTTTTTT TRBV9 once 18 TRBJ2-2 TRBD2
CASSLRDSDSGEQYF TGTGCCAGCAGTTTAAGGGACTCCGACTCGGGCGAGCAGTACTTC TRBV28 . 15 TRBJ2-7 .
CASSDLGVGTGSSRRETQYF TGTGCCAGCAGTGACTTAGGGGTTGGGACAGGGAGTAGTAGGCGAGAGACCCAGTACTTC TRBV6-4 . 20 TRBJ2-5 TRBD1
CASKSGGQFVLTF TGTGCCAGCAAGTCTGGGGGCCAGTTCGTCCTGACTTTC TRBV28 . 13 TRBJ2-6 .
CASSPSGPLANQPQHF TGTGCCAGCTCCCCCTCCGGGCCCCTAGCAAATCAGCCCCAGCATTTT TRBV18 . 16 TRBJ1-5 .
CASRAGGGRAEGEKLFF TGTGCCAGCAGAGCTGGGGGGGGCCGGGCCGAAGGTGAAAAACTGTTTTTT TRBV27 once 17 TRBJ1-4 .
CASSLETGQGKSSKNIQYF TGTGCCAGCAGCCTCGAGACCGGACAGGGAAAATCATCCAAAAACATTCAGTACTTC TRBV16 . 19 TRBJ2-4 TRBD1
CASSIQGGFMPQHF TGTGCCAGTAGTATCCAGGGTGGGTTCATGCCCCAGCATTTT TRBV19 . 14 TRBJ1-5 .
CASSPSVSGNTIYF TGTGCCAGCTCACCATCGGTCTCTGGAAACACCATATATTTT TRBV18 few 14 TRBJ1-3 .
CATSLTDRNTEAFF TGTGCCACCAGCCTGACAGACAGAAACACTGAAGCTTTCTTT TRBV15 . 14 TRBJ1-1 .
CASSLSGSEETQYF TGTGCCAGCAGCTTAAGCGGATCCGAAGAGACCCAGTACTTC TRBV11-2 . 14 TRBJ2-5 .
CASSQSRGKGYTF TGCGCCAGCAGCCAATCCAGGGGGAAAGGCTACACCTTC TRBV4-1 many 13 TRBJ1-2 TRBD1
CASSAWESSYNEQFF TGTGCCAGCAGCGCTTGGGAGAGCTCCTACAATGAGCAGTTCTTC TRBV9 . 15 TRBJ2-1 .
CASSLANEQFF TGTGCCAGCAGCTTAGCAAATGAGCAGTTCTTC TRBV11-3 few 11 TRBJ2-1 .
CASSDSEQFF TGTGCCAGCAGTGACAGTGAGCAGTTCTTC TRBV25-1 few 10 TRBJ2-1 .
CASSSGQGMNTEAFF TGTGCCAGCAGCTCGGGACAGGGAATGAACACTGAAGCTTTCTTT TRBV7-9 once 15 TRBJ1-1 TRBD1
CSVRAGGTGELFF TGCAGCGTTAGAGCGGGAGGGACCGGGGAGCTGTTTTTT TRBV29-1 . 13 TRBJ2-2 TRBD2